The subject of this entry is one T cell receptor beta chain. Other DNA sequences in the same sample also yield this CDR3. The sample belongs to a study of blood T cell repertoires in COVID-19. Background on the study: The United States, Italy and Spain were the sources of the acute and convalescent COVID-19 samples. PBMCs, B-cell-depleted T cells, or T cells were the source of the cDNA or gDNA that made up the material.

Original data processing: The assay estimated nucleated cells by amplifying reference gene primers. Clones were sequenced by immunoSEQ multiplex PCR, and TCRdb holds only the in-frame ones, with some missing. V, J and clone size are those of that table, while D and trimming were read from the DNA. The repertoire holds about 360,000 clones, with approximately 86% as singletons. Sequencing was carried out using peripheral blood. This clonotype originated in a human donor in a cohort sampled during active COVID-19.

CDR3 region: CASSQSAGGELFF. The CDR3, as DNA: TGTGCCAGCAGCCAATCTGCCGGTGGGGAGCTGTTTTTT. The V gene is TRBV3-1 (or the pseudogene TRBV3-2), the J gene TRBJ2-2; D not certain. Trimming left V 2 bases short and J 8 bases short, with 9 bases between. The length of the CDR3 is 13 residues. The germline CDR1 and CDR2 sequences are LGHDT and YNNKEL (reference sequence).